This T cell receptor (beta chain) is from a study of cytomegalovirus exposure and HLA in healthy donors. With 60 Vbeta and 13 Jbeta primers, the PCR was carried out. TCRdb's table, derived via immunoSEQ multiplex PCR, lists solely in-frame clones and lacks some. The table lists some 110,000 clones, over 60% of them singletons, with just under 3% in the top ten. Note on this clone: Its antigen is unknown. A junction end diverges from the germline sequence, so it may reflect a read error.

Findings and caveats of the study: Immune exposure information available was restricted to CMV serostatus. In an earlier analysis, productive rearrangement rates for most beta V segments clustered near 87% or 30%. What was likely a sequencing artifact was a cluster of highly shared sequence variants.

The source of this sequence is a woman aged 18-29 years in good health and CMV-seropositive. The sequenced sample was PBMCs.

The CDR3 sequence: CASSSSTGTAKRGF. The CDR3, as DNA: TGTGCCAGCAGTTCATCAACCGGGACAGCCAAGCGAGGCTTC. J is TRBJ1-2 and V is TRBV28, with 7 nucleotides matching TRBD1. The CDR3 sequence is 14 residues long. Germline CDR1 and CDR2: MDHEN and SYDVKM.